This T cell receptor (beta chain) was documented in a study of blood T cells in healthy people across ages. Study-level points and caveats: When set beside aged donors, long-lived donors presented more naive CD4+ cells and higher diversity. Measured against age, TCR beta diversity per million T cells decreased in a roughly linear manner.

The V gene end was trimmed by 3 bases and the J gene end by 9 bases; junction bases not matched to a gene: 9. Per the germline V gene, CDR1 is SGHTA and CDR2 is FQGTGA. CDR3 length: 15 residues. A sample-barcoded 5' primer and a J-beta primer mix were used in a second PCR of roughly 6 to 11 cycles. Per-sample output comprised a minimum of 3 million paired-end reads containing CDR3. TCRdb analysed the 5' RACE reads with MiXCR anew, one entry per CDR3 protein. The sample consists of about 830,000 distinct CDR3 sequences, approximately 65% of them appearing once. A word on this clonotype: Its antigen is not known.

Samples had at least 6.5 million PBMCs isolated from them. Sequenced sample: blood. The sequence derives from a man aged 30-40 years in good health. V is TRBV7-3 and J is TRBJ2-1, with TRBD2 identical over 9 bases. CDR3 sequence reads: CASSLRGGARGEQFF. The CDR3 nucleotides are TGTGCCAGCAGCTTGCGCGGGGGGGCCAGGGGTGAGCAGTTCTTC.